These 31 T cell receptor beta chains were sequenced from one sample in a study of identical twins. Via MiXCR, TCRdb re-called the 5' RACE reads, giving one row per CDR3 protein. The sample lists just over 450,000 distinct CDR3 sequences, 12% to 15% seen once, with 0.52% in the top ten. These data also formed part of another study, on yellow fever vaccine responses in identical twins.

The sample comprised CD4+ T cells sorted from blood. The receptors come from a young woman in good health.

The V gene is TRBV20-1, the J gene TRBJ2-3; D may correspond to TRBD1 or TRBD2 (6 bases each). V gave up 4 bases and J gave up 6 bases, with 17 bases separating them. The CDR3 totals 14 residues. Germline CDR1 reads DFQATT; CDR2 reads SNEGSKA (reference sequence). The CDR3 coding sequence is TGCAGTGCTAAGGGGTGGGGGGCAATGGATACGCAGTATTTT. This codes for CSAKGWGAMDTQYF.

V is TRBV5-1 and J is TRBJ2-3; TRBD2 matches 13 bases. The V and J ends lost 5 bases and 7 bases, in that order; junction bases with no gene match: 7. The germline V gene encodes CDR1 SGHRS and CDR2 YFSETQ. The CDR3 runs to 15 residues. This chain's CDR3 is CASRPTSGRSNTQYF. CDR3 DNA: TGCGCCAGCAGGCCGACTAGCGGGAGGTCAAATACGCAGTATTTT.

The sample holds a few counts of this clonotype. V usage is TRBV6-1 and J usage is TRBJ1-5; 7 bases agree with TRBD1. V shed 6 bases, J shed 4 bases, and the junction held 6 bases outside the gene matches. Germline V CDR1 and CDR2: MNHNS, SASEGT. The CDR3 loop spans 14 amino acids. CDR3 in DNA: TGTGCCAGCAGCGTGGACAGGCTGAATCAGCCCCAGCATTTT. Protein sequence: CASSVDRLNQPQHF.

This clonotype was counted a few times. The chain recombines TRBV11-2 with TRBJ2-3, with 12 bases lining up with TRBD2. Per the germline V gene, CDR1 is SGHAT and CDR2 is FQNNGV. Losses at the gene ends were 0 bases for V and 11 bases for J; bases not matched to a gene: 18. The CDR3 loop spans 19 amino acids. The CDR3 reads CASSLDQPLAGGPARMQYF. The DNA of the CDR3 is TGTGCCAGCAGCTTAGACCAGCCTCTAGCGGGAGGGCCGGCGCGGATGCAGTATTTT.

The chain carries TRBV5-1 and TRBJ2-5; D is undetermined. Germline-derived CDR1 and CDR2 are SGHRS and YFSETQ. This CDR3 contains 16 residues. V was trimmed by 0 bases and J by 1 base, leaving 13 bases between them. The DNA for the CDR3 is TGCGCCAGCAGCTTGGGCGGTGGCCTATCCCAAGAGACCCAGTACTTC. It is translated as CASSLGGGLSQETQYF. Complete variable domain (other parts from reference TRBV5-1 and TRBJ2-5): KAGVTQTPRYLIKTRGQQVTLSCSPISGHRSVSWYQQTPGQGLQFLFEYFSETQRNKGNFPGRFSGRQFSNSRSEMNVSTLELGDSALYLCASSLGGGLSQETQYFGPGTRLLVL.

This clonotype was seen ten or more times. The chain recombines TRBV29-1 with TRBJ2-5; possible D gene TRBD2, 6 bases. The CDR3 loop spans 15 amino acids. Trimming left V 4 bases short and J 3 bases short, with 18 bases between. From germline, CDR1 is SQVTM and CDR2 ANQGSEA. As DNA, the CDR3 is TGCAGCGTTGTAAGCCCGGGACTCACGGAAGAGACCCAGTACTTC. It specifies CSVVSPGLTEETQYF.

The rearrangement joins TRBV4-1 to TRBJ2-7; D might be TRBD1 (5 bases). Per the germline V gene, CDR1 is MGHRA and CDR2 is YSYEKL. The CDR3 runs to 14 residues. Trimming shortened V by 2 bases and J by 3 bases, and 11 bases separated the two germline ends. The CDR3 nucleotides read TGCGCCAGCAGCCAACCTAGGGGTGGCTACGAGCAGTACTTC. Translating gives CASSQPRGGYEQYF.

This chain uses TRBV7-2 with TRBJ2-7, with TRBD1 matching 8 bases. The germline V gene has CDR1 SGHTA and CDR2 FQGNSA. Trimming took 0 bases from V and 3 from J; bases not matched to a gene: 4. This CDR3 contains 15 residues. This CDR3 is CASSLAGQVYYEQYF. In nucleotides, the CDR3 is TGTGCCAGCAGCTTAGCGGGACAGGTATACTACGAGCAGTACTTC.

The chain combines TRBV4-3 with TRBJ1-1; possibly TRBD1 for D (6 bases). V dropped 0 bases and J dropped 5 bases, with 10 bases sitting between them. The CDR3 contains 14 residues. Germline CDR1 LGHNA, CDR2 YSLEER. CDR3 sequence reads: CASSQDLRGTEAFF. The CDR3 DNA sequence: TGCGCCAGCAGCCAAGATCTCAGGGGTACTGAAGCTTTCTTT.

The V and J genes are TRBV12-3 or TRBV12-4 and TRBJ2-7; D is unclear. Trimming removed 3 bases from V and 3 bases from J, with 6 bases in between. This CDR3 has 12 residues. The CDR3 here is CASSFLGYEQYF. In nucleotides, the CDR3 is TGTGCCAGCAGTTTTCTGGGCTACGAGCAGTACTTC.

The chain links TRBV27 to TRBJ1-2; possibly TRBD1 for D (5 bases). The CDR3 covers 16 residues. With 6 bases removed from V and 3 bases from J, the gap between germline ends came to 20 bases. Germline V gives CDR1 MNHEY, CDR2 SMNVEV (reference sequence). CDR3 region: CASSRNLRDADYGYTF. CDR3 coding DNA: TGTGCCAGCAGCCGAAACTTGAGGGACGCGGACTATGGCTACACCTTC.

This clonotype was seen a handful of times. The J gene is TRBJ2-3, the V gene TRBV20-1; 7 bases agree with TRBD2. V shed 1 base and J 3 bases; nucleotides not matched to a gene: 4. Germline-derived CDR1 and CDR2 are DFQATT and SNEGSKA (reference sequence). This CDR3 has 14 amino acids. CDR3: CSARGQRETDTQYF. CDR3 DNA: TGCAGTGCTAGAGGGCAGCGGGAAACAGATACGCAGTATTTT.

This clonotype was counted many times. The gene calls are TRBV6-2 or TRBV6-3 and TRBJ2-2; 10 positions match TRBD2. CDR3 length equals 16 residues. The germline CDR1 and CDR2 sequences are MNHEY and SVGEGT. The V segment lost 7 bases and the J segment 3 bases; nucleotides outside the gene matches: 8. CDR3 region: CASTLGTSVHTGELFF. CDR3 DNA: TGTGCCAGCACCTTAGGGACTAGCGTACACACCGGGGAGCTGTTTTTT.

The sample holds many counts of this clonotype. The rearrangement links TRBV29-1 to TRBJ2-3, with D possibly being TRBD2 (6 bases). The CDR3 is 13 amino acids. Germline V gene data show CDR1 as SQVTM and CDR2 as ANQGSEA. V was cut by 4 bases and J by 1 base, with 9 bases left in between. The CDR3 here is CSVVEGGTDTQYF. The CDR3 bases are TGCAGCGTTGTGGAGGGCGGCACAGATACGCAGTATTTT.

Only a few counts were recorded for this clonotype. The chain recombines TRBV7-2 with TRBJ2-7, with D unclear. V lost 5 bases and J 6 bases, leaving 14 bases between the germline ends. The CDR3 length is 13 residues. Germline-derived CDR1 and CDR2 are SGHTA and FQGNSA. CDR3 DNA: TGTGCCAGCAGCCCGCAGAATGGGCGCGAGCAGTACTTC. Translation gives CASSPQNGREQYF. Based on the CDR3 plus reference TRBV7-2 and TRBJ2-7, the full variable domain is GAGVSQSPSNKVTEKGKDVELRCDPISGHTALYWYRQSLGQGLEFLIYFQGNSAPDKSGLPSDRFSAERTGGSVSTLTIQRTQQEDSAVYLCASSPQNGREQYFGPGTRLTVT.

This clonotype was counted only a few times. V and J are TRBV20-1 and TRBJ2-1, with D hard to call. The CDR3 length is 14 residues. Germline V gene sequence: CDR1 DFQATT, CDR2 SNEGSKA (reference sequence). V shed 6 bases and J shed 8 bases, with 20 bases lying between them. The CDR3 DNA reads TGCAGTGCGAGCGACTTTCTTTCTAATCATGAGCAGTTCTTC. It is translated as CSASDFLSNHEQFF.

The sample holds a few counts of this clonotype. The chain has TRBV7-2 and TRBJ2-7; TRBD1 or TRBD2 may be the D gene (5 bases each). The V gene lost 2 bases and the J gene lost 6 bases, with 14 bases spanning the gap. The CDR3 has 14 residues. Germline V gene data show CDR1 as SGHTA and CDR2 as FQGNSA. CDR3 sequence (DNA): TGTGCCAGCAGCTTAAAAGGACGGGGCACCGAGCAGTACTTC. Translation: CASSLKGRGTEQYF.

The chain links TRBV29-1 to TRBJ2-7; TRBD1 agrees at 8 bases. Germline V gene lookup returns CDR1 SQVTM and CDR2 ANQGSEA. The J segment lost 5 bases and the V segment lost 3 bases, leaving 6 bases of the junction unmatched. The CDR3 covers 13 residues. CDR3 bases: TGCAGCGTTGAGGGACAGGCCTTTAACGAGCAGTACTTC. Translating it yields CSVEGQAFNEQYF.

This clonotype was seen only a few times. The V and J genes are TRBV29-1 and TRBJ2-1, with D maybe TRBD2 (5 bases). Germline CDR1 and CDR2: SQVTM and ANQGSEA. Trimming pared 4 bases from V and 5 bases from J, leaving 18 bases between. This CDR3 is built from 15 residues. The DNA of the CDR3 is TGCAGCGTTGTAGGGCGGGCCAAGGCCAACAATGAGCAGTTCTTC. This encodes CSVVGRAKANNEQFF.

This clonotype showed up just a few times. This chain uses TRBV7-8 with TRBJ2-7, with D maybe TRBD2 (8 bases). With 5 bases removed from V and 7 bases from J, the gap between germline ends came to 18 bases. Germline V lookup: CDR1 SGHVS, CDR2 FQNEAQ. CDR3 length: 14 residues. CDR3 DNA sequence: TGTGCCAGCAGCCCAAGACAGGGACTAGGGGAGCAGTACTTC. It is translated as CASSPRQGLGEQYF.

The chain combines TRBV29-1 with TRBJ2-1; 7 bases map to TRBD2. V shed 3 bases, J shed 8 bases, and the junction held 10 bases outside the gene matches. The CDR3 loop spans 14 amino acids. The V gene's germline CDR1 is SQVTM and CDR2 ANQGSEA. The DNA of the CDR3 is TGCAGCGTTGAGGGGGGGACTTTCTGGCATGAGCAGTTCTTC. It yields the protein CSVEGGTFWHEQFF.

This clonotype was recorded many times. The V gene is TRBV6-5, the J gene TRBJ2-1; no definite D call. The CDR3 extends over 11 amino acids. The germline V gene has CDR1 MNHEY and CDR2 SVGAGI. Trimming cost V 5 bases and J 9 bases, with 8 bases left between them. CDR3 in amino acids: CASSQSGEQFF. The CDR3 region has the DNA TGTGCCAGCAGTCAGTCGGGTGAGCAGTTCTTC.

In its sample, this clonotype was seen a few times. The V gene is TRBV11-2, the J gene TRBJ2-1; TRBD2 agrees at 8 bases. The CDR3 extends over 16 amino acids. V shed 2 bases and J 4 bases; nucleotides not matched to a gene: 7. Germline-derived CDR1 and CDR2 are SGHAT and FQNNGV. The CDR3 here is CASSLPGGLYYNEQFF. CDR3 DNA: TGTGCCAGCAGCTTACCGGGAGGGCTTTATTACAATGAGCAGTTCTTC.

In its sample, this clonotype was seen a few times. J is TRBJ2-7 and V is TRBV28, with TRBD1 matching over 9 bases. CDR1 is MDHEN, CDR2 SYDVKM, per germline. CDR3 size: 14 residues. V lost 6 bases, J lost 4 bases, and 7 bases stayed unmatched. CDR3 nucleotides: TGTGCCAGCAGAAACACAGGGGGCGCTTACGAGCAGTACTTC. Translation: CASRNTGGAYEQYF.

There are many counts of this clonotype. This chain links TRBV7-2 with TRBJ2-2; no reliable D call. V lost 0 bases and J lost 1, with 6 bases in between. The CDR3 has 15 residues. The germline gives CDR1 SGHTA, CDR2 FQGNSA. Written as DNA, the CDR3 is TGTGCCAGCAGCTTAGCCTCCGGGAACACCGGGGAGCTGTTTTTT. It translates to CASSLASGNTGELFF.

The chain is built from TRBV27 and TRBJ2-5; D unresolved. Germline assignment: CDR1 MNHEY and CDR2 SMNVEV (reference sequence). The CDR3 is 13 amino acids. Trimming stripped 3 bases from V and 5 bases from J, with 10 bases between. In DNA, the CDR3 is TGTGCCAGCAGTTTCACCCCCCGGGAGACCCAGTACTTC. It yields the protein CASSFTPRETQYF.

This clonotype appeared a few times. The gene calls are TRBV19 and TRBJ2-3, with D unresolved. V lost 1 base and J lost 6, with 5 bases in between. Germline CDR1 reads LNHDA; CDR2 reads SQIVND (reference sequence). This CDR3 comprises 12 residues. CDR3 DNA: TGTGCCAGTAGTATAGGTGGCGATACGCAGTATTTT. It yields the protein CASSIGGDTQYF.

The chain links TRBV20-1 to TRBJ2-2, with D maybe TRBD2 (6 bases). CDR1 DFQATT and CDR2 SNEGSKA come from the germline V gene (reference sequence). The CDR3 totals 15 residues. V gave up 6 bases and J gave up 5 bases, with 19 bases separating them. The CDR3 sequence: CSALHGAGGTGELFF. CDR3 nucleotide sequence: TGCAGTGCACTTCACGGGGCAGGAGGGACCGGGGAGCTGTTTTTT.

This clonotype showed up just a few times. The chain employs TRBV6-1 and TRBJ2-5, with D unclear. Trimming removed 6 bases from V and 4 bases from J, with 15 bases in between. The CDR3 totals 14 residues. Looked up from germline, CDR1 is MNHNS and CDR2 is SASEGT. The CDR3 region is CASSSPGVGETQYF. Here the CDR3 DNA reads TGTGCCAGCAGCTCCCCTGGGGTAGGAGAGACCCAGTACTTC.

This clonotype appeared a few times. The V and J genes are TRBV29-1 and TRBJ2-3, with D hard to call. Trimming stripped 7 bases from V and 5 bases from J, with 7 bases between. The CDR3 is made up of 10 amino acids. Germline CDR1 and CDR2: SQVTM and ANQGSEA. The CDR3 sequence is CSAWRDTQYF. As DNA, the CDR3 is TGCAGCGCCTGGAGAGATACGCAGTATTTT.

A few counts support this clonotype. The chain has TRBV11-2 and TRBJ2-2, with a tentative D call TRBD2 (6 bases). Germline assignment: CDR1 SGHAT and CDR2 FQNNGV. The CDR3 loop spans 16 amino acids. V lost 1 base to trimming and J lost 0 bases, with 9 bases between them. The CDR3 bases are TGTGCCAGCAGCTTAGTATGGGGGGCGAACACCGGGGAGCTGTTTTTT. Encoded protein: CASSLVWGANTGELFF. Together with reference TRBV11-2 and TRBJ2-2, the CDR3 gives the full variable domain: EAGVAQSPRYKIIEKRQSVAFWCNPISGHATLYWYQQILGQGPKLLIQFQNNGVVDDSQLPKDRFSAERLKGVDSTLKIQPAKLEDSAVYLCASSLVWGANTGELFFGEGSRLTVL.